A single TCR beta chain is shown here with its context. The data were obtained in a study of blood T cell repertoires in COVID-19. Study overall: Samples taken during acute and convalescent COVID-19 were collected in the United States, Italy and Spain. From T cells, B-cell-depleted T cells, or PBMCs came the material, which was cDNA or gDNA.

The CDR3 extends over 15 amino acids. Germline V lookup: CDR1 MNHNS, CDR2 SASEGT. V dropped 4 bases and J dropped 2 bases, with 12 bases sitting between them. The authors' processing: By means of reference gene primer amplification, nucleated cell counts were estimated. Measured with immunoSEQ multiplex PCR; TCRdb has only the in-frame clones, and not every one. That table gives V, J and clone size, and the DNA gave D and trimming. Of over 250,000 clones listed, around four fifths are singletons. The sequence was collected from a woman in her fifties or sixties who had recovered from COVID-19. Material: peripheral blood. This sequence joins TRBV6-1 and TRBJ1-5; D remains ambiguous. The CDR3 sequence: CASSGSGSGNQPQHF. DNA of the CDR3: TGTGCCAGCAGTGGGTCGGGATCGGGCAATCAGCCCCAGCATTTT.